This T cell receptor (beta chain) is from a study of control samples from healthy donors and cancer patients. Produced via immunoSEQ multiplex PCR; TCRdb's table is partial and in-frame only. Of about 49,000 clones listed, approximately 83% are singletons. In germline, CDR1 is MNHEY, CDR2 SVGAGI. V shed 7 bases, J shed 6 bases, and the junction held 10 bases outside the gene matches. This CDR3 is 15 amino acids long. The receptor was derived from a woman aged 45-59 years with lung cancer. Source material: PBMCs. The chain employs TRBV6-5 and TRBJ2-5; 11 bases map to TRBD2. The CDR3 DNA follows: TGTGCCAGCACTTTCTCACTAGCGGGGGCCCAGACCCAGTACTTC. It codes for CASTFSLAGAQTQYF.